These T cell receptor beta chains were read from a single sample in a study of blood T cells in healthy people across ages. TCRdb re-derived calls from the 5' RACE reads in MiXCR, one entry per CDR3 protein. The repertoire holds 800,000 or so distinct CDR3 sequences, with around 50% as singletons. The source material was blood. Receptors originate from a man older than 75 in good health. The CDR3 runs from the conserved cysteine through the conserved F or W. D genes are given only for firm matches. Clone size, where shown, is once, few, many, or a class for clones that have expanded.

j_call | d_call | clone_size | v_call | cdr3_aa | cdr3_nt
TRBJ2-1 | TRBD2 | many | TRBV7-2 | CASRLAGEYNEQFF | TGTGCCAGCAGACTAGCGGGAGAGTATAATGAGCAGTTCTTC
TRBJ1-1 | . | many | TRBV29-1 | CSVWGGMNTEAFF | TGCAGCGTGTGGGGAGGCATGAACACTGAAGCTTTCTTT
TRBJ2-1 | TRBD2 | . | TRBV18 | CASSGRLASYYNEQFF | TGTGCCAGCTCAGGCCGACTAGCTTCGTACTACAATGAGCAGTTCTTC
TRBJ2-7 | . | . | TRBV20-1 | CSGPGPSSYEQYF | TGCAGTGGGCCGGGACCCAGCTCCTACGAGCAGTACTTC
TRBJ2-1 | . | once | TRBV6-2/TRBV6-3 | CTSHDSNNEQFF | TGTACCAGCCACGACTCCAACAATGAGCAGTTCTTC
TRBJ2-7 | TRBD2 | . | TRBV7-3 | CASSPSGRSSEQYF | TGTGCCAGCAGCCCCAGCGGGAGGAGTAGCGAGCAGTACTTC
TRBJ2-7 | . | . | TRBV11-3 | CASSLELPGEQYF | TGTGCCAGCAGCTTAGAACTTCCGGGCGAGCAGTACTTC
TRBJ2-1 | . | many | TRBV11-2 | CASSYDSNEQFF | TGTGCCAGCAGCTACGACTCTAATGAGCAGTTCTTC
TRBJ2-3 | TRBD2 | . | TRBV27 | CASTRAGGVDTQYF | TGTGCCAGCACCAGAGCGGGGGGAGTAGATACGCAGTATTTT
TRBJ2-1 | . | few | TRBV5-1 | CASSLESVLSSYNEQFF | TGCGCCAGCAGCTTAGAAAGCGTATTGAGCTCCTACAATGAGCAGTTCTTC
TRBJ1-6 | . | few | TRBV20-1 | CSASIGFQYNSPLHF | TGCAGTGCTAGTATTGGGTTTCAATATAATTCACCCCTCCACTTT
TRBJ2-4 | TRBD1 | . | TRBV12-3/TRBV12-4 | CASSSRTGVLDIQYF | TGTGCCAGCAGTTCAAGGACAGGGGTCCTAGACATTCAGTACTTC
TRBJ2-7 | TRBD2 | few | TRBV28 | CASSLSVGLRGDEQYF | TGTGCCAGCAGTTTATCAGTTGGCCTTCGGGGGGACGAGCAGTACTTC
TRBJ1-6 | . | . | TRBV10-3 | CAISPVRVRAEDNSPLHF | TGTGCCATCAGTCCCGTAAGGGTTAGAGCAGAAGATAATTCACCCCTCCACTTT
TRBJ2-3 | . | . | TRBV5-5 | CASSFGVAGTDTQYF | TGTGCCAGCAGCTTCGGGGTGGCAGGCACAGATACGCAGTATTTT
TRBJ2-5 | . | few | TRBV3-1 | CASSQRVDRASYRAAQYF | TGTGCCAGCAGCCAAAGGGTGGACCGGGCCTCCTATCGGGCGGCCCAGTACTTC
TRBJ1-5 | . | . | TRBV7-2 | CASSLAWGPGQPQHF | TGTGCCAGCAGCTTAGCTTGGGGGCCCGGTCAGCCCCAGCATTTT
TRBJ2-3 | . | . | TRBV15 | CATSRDIRSDTQYF | TGTGCCACCAGCAGAGATATTCGGTCAGATACGCAGTATTTT
TRBJ1-2 | . | . | TRBV10-3 | CAISESAPGRRGYTF | TGTGCCATCAGTGAGTCGGCCCCTGGGCGGCGAGGCTACACCTTC
TRBJ2-3 | . | few | TRBV4-1 | CASSPISGYVTDTQYF | TGCGCCAGCAGCCCGATCAGCGGGTATGTCACAGATACGCAGTATTTT